The 27 T cell receptor beta chains in this list originate from one sample, sequenced in a study of T cell changes during pregnancy in multiple sclerosis. Clones were read by immunoSEQ multiplex PCR, and TCRdb kept only the in-frame ones, dropping some. The top ten hold 0.65% to 0.9% of the sample, which has about 44,000 clones, roughly 90% seen once. Sequences were derived from CD4+ T cells from peripheral blood mononuclear cells, sampled before pregnancy. The receptor source for this set is a female donor with multiple sclerosis, enrolled in a pregnancy study.

The chain carries TRBV10-3 and TRBJ2-1; 8 positions agree with TRBD1. This CDR3 has 12 amino acids. Germline CDR1 is ENHRY and CDR2 is SYGVKD. After removal of 2 bases from V and 12 bases from J, the junction contained 3 bases not matched to a gene. DNA for the CDR3: TGTGCCATCAGTGAGCCCGGACAGGGGCAGTTCTTC. Translated, it gives CAISEPGQGQFF.

This clone has just one count. The chain has TRBV19 and TRBJ2-7; 11 bases line up with TRBD1. The CDR3 runs 15 residues. The V gene's germline CDR1 is LNHDA and CDR2 SQIVND (reference sequence). With V trimmed by 9 bases and J by 2 bases, 9 bases remained unmatched. CDR3 sequence: CASRDRGTFAYEQYF. The CDR3 DNA sequence: TGTGCCAGCCGGGACAGGGGGACGTTTGCCTACGAGCAGTACTTC.

V is TRBV14 and J is TRBJ1-2, with D possibly being TRBD1 (5 bases). CDR3 length: 16 amino acids. The V end lost 0 bases, the J end lost 4 bases, and 15 bases lay between the germline ends. The germline V gene encodes CDR1 SGHDN and CDR2 FVKESK. The CDR3: CASSQDLGAAGYGYTF. The CDR3 DNA is TGTGCCAGCAGCCAAGATTTAGGGGCAGCCGGCTATGGCTACACCTTC.

CDR3 loop: CASRSPGQSNEKLFF. The DNA for the CDR3 is TGTGCCAGCAGGTCTCCGGGACAGAGTAATGAAAAACTGTTTTTT. The chain joins TRBV6-1 to TRBJ1-4, with TRBD1 matching over 7 bases. Germline loops: CDR1 MNHNS, CDR2 SASEGT. The CDR3 contains 15 residues. V dropped 6 bases and J dropped 4; count of bases not matched to a gene: 8.

Worth noting for this clone: One end of the junction varies from germline; a read error may be responsible. The chain has TRBV9 and TRBJ2-1; 9 bases map to TRBD2. This CDR3 has 15 residues. The germline V gene encodes CDR1 SGDLS and CDR2 YYNGEE. The CDR3 reads CASSVGIAGDNEQFF. CDR3 coding DNA: TGTGCCAGCAGCGTAGGTATAGCGGGGGACAATGAGCAATTCTTC.

The chain joins TRBV6-1 to TRBJ1-3, with 7 positions matching TRBD1. With 5 bases clipped from V and 3 bases from J, the junction kept 4 bases outside the gene matches. Germline values: CDR1 MNHNS, CDR2 SASEGT. This CDR3 region has 14 residues. The CDR3 spells CASSTDRVGNTIYF. The DNA of the CDR3 is TGTGCCAGCAGTACAGACAGGGTTGGAAACACCATATATTTT.

The rearrangement joins TRBV27 to TRBJ2-2; 8 nucleotides match TRBD2. V dropped 7 bases and J dropped 6; count of bases not matched to a gene: 7. Germline CDR1 and CDR2: MNHEY and SMNVEV (reference sequence). The CDR3 is 14 residues long. Here the CDR3 reads CASTLRREAGELFF. The DNA of the CDR3 is TGTGCCAGCACCTTGCGGCGGGAGGCCGGGGAGCTGTTTTTT.

This clone is judged large. The genes are TRBV10-3 and TRBJ1-1, with 8 bases that match TRBD1. The CDR3 length is 13 residues. V was pared by 10 bases and J by 5 bases, with 9 bases of the junction left unmatched. From germline, CDR1 is ENHRY and CDR2 SYGVKD. The DNA of the CDR3 is TGTGCCACCGGACAGGGATTGGTTACTGAAGCTTTCTTT. This encodes CATGQGLVTEAFF.

The V and J genes are TRBV27 and TRBJ1-1; a possible D gene is TRBD1 (5 bases). The CDR3 runs 14 residues. V lost 4 bases and J lost 2, with 11 bases in between. In germline, CDR1 is MNHEY, CDR2 SMNVEV (reference sequence). The chain's CDR3 is CASSSDRVNTEAFF. The CDR3 nucleotides are TGTGCCAGCAGTTCCGACAGAGTAAACACTGAAGCTTTCTTT.

The V and J genes are TRBV11-3 and TRBJ1-5; 8 bases are a match to TRBD1. Trimming removed 11 bases from V and 6 bases from J; junction bases left unmatched: 18. The CDR3 extends over 16 amino acids. Germline CDR1 SGHNT, CDR2 YENEEA. DNA of the CDR3: TGTGCCCCCTTTAGTGGGCAGGGGGCTATACTTCAGCCCCAGCATTTT. It codes for CAPFSGQGAILQPQHF.

The chain uses TRBV7-9 and TRBJ2-3, with 7 bases lining up with TRBD2. The CDR3 spans 13 residues. V shed 10 bases and J 0 bases; nucleotides not matched to a gene: 4. Germline V gene lookup returns CDR1 SEHNR and CDR2 FQNEAQ (reference sequence). The DNA for the CDR3 is TGTGCCACACTTAGCGGGAGCACAGATACGCAGTATTTT. Protein sequence: CATLSGSTDTQYF.

The V and J genes are TRBV20-1 and TRBJ1-1; 9 bases agree with TRBD1. This CDR3 has 11 residues. Germline V gives CDR1 DFQATT, CDR2 SNEGSKA (reference sequence). V shed 4 bases, J shed 8 bases, and the junction held 2 bases outside the gene matches. The CDR3, as DNA: TGCAGTGCTAAAGGACAGGGGGAAGCTTTCTTT. It yields the protein CSAKGQGEAFF.

The chain combines TRBV6-5 with TRBJ2-1; the match to TRBD2 covers 10 bases. The CDR3 sequence is 14 residues long. Germline loops: CDR1 MNHEY, CDR2 SVGAGI. Unmatched junction bases numbered 7, after V lost 5 bases and J lost 9 bases. DNA for the CDR3: TGTGCCAGCAGTAATAGCGGGAGGTCGGTTGAGCAGTTCTTC. This gives the protein CASSNSGRSVEQFF.

The CDR3 region is CASSQLAGEQFF. The CDR3 DNA reads as TGTGCCAGTAGTCAACTAGCGGGGGAGCAGTTCTTC. The V and J genes are TRBV19 and TRBJ2-1; 10 bases are a match to TRBD2. The V gene end was trimmed by 5 bases and the J gene end by 10 bases; junction bases not matched to a gene: 2. Per germline, CDR1 LNHDA and CDR2 SQIVND (reference sequence). The length of the CDR3 is 12 residues.

The chain carries TRBV5-1 and TRBJ1-5, with D unresolved. The CDR3 has 17 residues. V was clipped by 0 bases and J by 3 bases, with 16 bases between them. Germline CDR1 SGHRS, CDR2 YFSETQ. This chain's CDR3 is CASSLDGRGLDNQPQHF. The CDR3, as DNA: TGCGCCAGCAGCTTGGACGGTCGGGGTCTGGACAATCAGCCCCAGCATTTT.

This chain connects TRBV28 to TRBJ2-7, with 9 bases identical to TRBD1. Germline CDR1 MDHEN, CDR2 SYDVKM. The CDR3 sequence is 14 residues long. Losses at the gene ends were 2 bases for V and 4 bases for J; bases not matched to a gene: 3. Here the CDR3 reads CASSLPGQGYEQYF. In nucleotides, the CDR3 is TGTGCCAGCAGTTTACCCGGACAGGGGTACGAGCAGTACTTC.

A few counts support this clone. The rearrangement uses TRBV5-4 and TRBJ2-1; 12 bases are a match to TRBD2. The V segment lost 1 base and the J segment 4 bases; nucleotides outside the gene matches: 9. The CDR3 consists of 18 residues. The germline CDR1 and CDR2 sequences are SGHNT and YYREEE (reference sequence). CDR3: CASSLYGLAGSLYNEQFF. The CDR3 bases are TGTGCCAGCAGCTTGTACGGACTAGCGGGATCGTTATACAATGAGCAGTTCTTC.

This clone was recorded once. The chain links TRBV18 to TRBJ2-1; possible D gene TRBD1, 5 bases. The CDR3 contains 16 residues. CDR1 is KGHSH, CDR2 LQKENI, per germline. Trimming left V 5 bases short and J 2 bases short, with 16 bases between. The CDR3: CASSGPGETAYNEQFF. For the CDR3, the DNA is TGTGCCAGCTCAGGACCCGGCGAGACAGCCTACAATGAGCAGTTCTTC.

The CDR3 reads CASRWGASYEQYF. Here the CDR3 DNA reads TGTGCCAGCCGTTGGGGCGCCTCCTACGAGCAGTACTTC. The rearrangement joins TRBV28 to TRBJ2-7; perhaps TRBD1 as D (5 bases). The length of the CDR3 is 13 residues. V lost 8 bases and J lost 0, with 11 bases in between. CDR1 is MDHEN and CDR2 is SYDVKM in the germline V gene. The full variable domain, rest sourced from reference TRBV28 and TRBJ2-7, is DVKVTQSSRYLVKRTGEKVFLECVQDMDHENMFWYRQDPGLGLRLIYFSYDVKMKEKGDIPEGYSVSREKKERFSLILESASTNQTSMYLCASRWGASYEQYFGPGTRLTVT.

This clone was picked up a small number of times. This chain links TRBV5-8 with TRBJ2-7; D not certain. This CDR3 comprises 12 residues. The germline CDR1 and CDR2 sequences are SGHTS and YDEGEE. V dropped 3 bases and J dropped 3 bases, with 7 bases sitting between them. The CDR3 sequence is CASSSLDYEQYF. The CDR3 DNA follows: TGTGCCAGCAGCTCCTTAGACTACGAGCAGTACTTC.

The table lists this clone with a count of one. This sequence joins TRBV19 and TRBJ2-2; a possible D gene is TRBD1 (5 bases). The germline CDR1 and CDR2 sequences are LNHDA and SQIVND (reference sequence). Trimming removed 6 bases from V and 0 bases from J, with 11 bases in between. The CDR3 is made up of 15 amino acids. The chain's CDR3 is CASSQGFANTGELFF. The CDR3 DNA reads TGTGCCAGTAGCCAGGGCTTCGCGAACACCGGGGAGCTGTTTTTT.

This chain joins TRBV9 and TRBJ1-6, with 9 positions matching TRBD1. Germline V CDR1 and CDR2: SGDLS, YYNGEE. V was clipped by 1 base and J by 6 bases; unmatched bases: 5. This CDR3 contains 16 residues. The CDR3 here is CASSVPHRGLNSPLHF. CDR3 in DNA: TGTGCCAGCAGCGTACCTCACAGGGGGCTTAATTCACCCCTCCACTTT.

The genes are TRBV5-8 and TRBJ1-2; D perhaps matches TRBD1 (5 bases). Deletions cut 0 bases from V and 8 bases from J, with 11 bases between. The CDR3 runs to 13 residues. The V gene's germline CDR1 is SGHTS and CDR2 YDEGEE. The CDR3 DNA reads TGTGCCAGCAGCTTGGGCAGGGTGAGCGGCTACACCTTC. Translated, it gives CASSLGRVSGYTF.

This chain links TRBV7-3 with TRBJ2-1; TRBD1 aligns across 8 bases. CDR3 length equals 15 residues. Losses at the gene ends were 3 bases for V and 0 bases for J; bases not matched to a gene: 1. Germline V gene lookup returns CDR1 SGHTA and CDR2 FQGTGA. The CDR3 here is CASSFTGGSYNEQFF. The DNA for the CDR3 is TGTGCCAGCAGCTTCACAGGGGGCTCCTACAATGAGCAGTTCTTC.

The rearrangement uses TRBV6-1 and TRBJ1-2; D unclear. V was cut by 3 bases and J by 4 bases, with 15 bases left in between. This CDR3 is 15 amino acids long. The germline gives CDR1 MNHNS, CDR2 SASEGT. In nucleotides, the CDR3 is TGTGCCAGCAGTGACTCGGCACTATCCTTCTATGGCTACACCTTC. The encoded protein is CASSDSALSFYGYTF.

The rearrangement links TRBV2 to TRBJ2-1, with 13 bases lining up with TRBD2. Per the germline V gene, CDR1 is SNHLY and CDR2 is FYNNEI. V lost 6 bases and J lost 6; bases outside the gene matches: 23. This CDR3 has 21 residues. Written as DNA, the CDR3 is TGTGCCAGCAGCCTTGGTGACGGGCGACTAGCGGGGGGCCTATACATCAATGAGCAGTTCTTC. Protein sequence: CASSLGDGRLAGGLYINEQFF.

The chain employs TRBV9 and TRBJ1-1; TRBD1 matches at 7 bases. Trimming cost V 3 bases and J 6 bases; bases outside gene matches: 11. The CDR3 contains 15 residues. Germline assignment: CDR1 SGDLS and CDR2 YYNGEE. Written as DNA, the CDR3 is TGTGCCAGCAGCGGAAGGACAGGAGTCGAAGCTGAAGCTTTCTTT. Its translation: CASSGRTGVEAEAFF. The complete variable domain, with remaining parts taken from reference TRBV9 and TRBJ1-1, reads DSGVTQTPKHLITATGQRVTLRCSPRSGDLSVYWYQQSLDQGLQFLIQYYNGEERAKGNILERFSAQQFPDLHSELNLSSLELGDSALYFCASSGRTGVEAEAFFGQGTRLTVV.